The clone carrying this T cell receptor beta chain was counted ten times or more. Germline CDR1 is SGHAT and CDR2 is FQNNGV. The CDR3 has 13 residues. The V end was cut by 6 bases, the J end by 0 bases, with 8 bases between. TCRdb passed the 5' RACE reads through MiXCR, listing each CDR3 protein once. The repertoire holds approximately 81,000 distinct CDR3 sequences, with about 14% as singletons. This specimen belongs to a study of early T cells in non-severe SARS-CoV-2 infection. About the research overall: Sequencing of bulk RNA from unsorted whole blood was done, without chain pairing.

Specimen: whole blood. This TCR was sampled from an adult who was a healthcare worker with PCR-confirmed SARS-CoV-2 infection or an uninfected control (not recorded which). The gene calls are TRBV11-2 and TRBJ1-1; D call uncertain. The CDR3 here is CASREEVNTEAFF. The CDR3 nucleotides are TGTGCCAGCAGGGAGGAGGTGAACACTGAAGCTTTCTTT. The full variable domain, completed using reference TRBV11-2 and TRBJ1-1, is EAGVAQSPRYKIIEKRQSVAFWCNPISGHATLYWYQQILGQGPKLLIQFQNNGVVDDSQLPKDRFSAERLKGVDSTLKIQPAKLEDSAVYLCASREEVNTEAFFGQGTRLTVV.